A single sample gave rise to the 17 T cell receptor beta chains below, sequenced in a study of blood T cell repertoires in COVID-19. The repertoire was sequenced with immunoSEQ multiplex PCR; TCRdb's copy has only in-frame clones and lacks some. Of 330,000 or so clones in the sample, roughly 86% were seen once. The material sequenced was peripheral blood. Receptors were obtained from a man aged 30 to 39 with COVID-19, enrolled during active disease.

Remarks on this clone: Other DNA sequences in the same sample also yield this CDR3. The CDR3 sequence is CAWSVGQGAYEQYF. The CDR3 nucleotides are TGTGCCTGGAGTGTGGGGCAGGGGGCCTACGAGCAGTACTTC. The chain recombines TRBV30 with TRBJ2-7, with 7 bases that match TRBD1. The CDR3 extends over 14 amino acids. The ends lost 0 bases at V and 2 bases at J; junction bases unmatched: 4. The germline gives CDR1 GTSNPN, CDR2 SVGIG (reference sequence).

The CDR3: CASSFALVPRNEQFF. The CDR3 DNA reads TGTGCCAGCAGCTTTGCTCTAGTTCCAAGGAATGAGCAGTTCTTC. The chain combines TRBV7-3 with TRBJ2-1; D uncertain. This CDR3 is 15 amino acids long. V was trimmed by 3 bases and J by 7 bases, leaving 16 bases between them. CDR1 and CDR2 from the germline V gene are SGHTA and FQGTGA.

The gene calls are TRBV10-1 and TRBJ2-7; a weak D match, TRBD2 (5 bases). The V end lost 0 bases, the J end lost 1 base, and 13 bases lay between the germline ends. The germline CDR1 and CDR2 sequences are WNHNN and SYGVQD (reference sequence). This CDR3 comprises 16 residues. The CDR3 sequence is CASSESDGGRSYEQYF. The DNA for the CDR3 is TGCGCCAGCAGTGAGTCCGATGGAGGTAGGTCCTACGAGCAGTACTTC.

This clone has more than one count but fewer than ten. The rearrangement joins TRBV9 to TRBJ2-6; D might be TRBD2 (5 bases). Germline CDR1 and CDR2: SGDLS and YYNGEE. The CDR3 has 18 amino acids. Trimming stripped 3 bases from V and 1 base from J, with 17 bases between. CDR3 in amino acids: CASSGEPSQKSGANVLTF. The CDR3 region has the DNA TGTGCCAGCAGCGGGGAGCCATCCCAAAAATCTGGGGCCAACGTCCTGACTTTC.

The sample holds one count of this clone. The CDR3 coding sequence is TGTGCCAGCAGCTCAGGGGGTGAGCAGTTCTTC. Its protein product is CASSSGGEQFF. This sequence joins TRBV7-8 and TRBJ2-1; 7 bases are a match to TRBD1. From germline, CDR1 is SGHVS and CDR2 FQNEAQ. CDR3 length: 11 amino acids. V lost 4 bases to trimming and J lost 9 bases; unmatched junction nucleotides: 0. Full variable domain (remainder filled in from reference TRBV7-8 and TRBJ2-1): GAGVSQSPRYKVAKRGQDVALRCDPISGHVSLFWYQQALGQGPEFLTYFQNEAQLDKSGLPSDRFFAERPEGSVSTLKIQRTQQEDSAVYLCASSSGGEQFFGPGTRLTVL.

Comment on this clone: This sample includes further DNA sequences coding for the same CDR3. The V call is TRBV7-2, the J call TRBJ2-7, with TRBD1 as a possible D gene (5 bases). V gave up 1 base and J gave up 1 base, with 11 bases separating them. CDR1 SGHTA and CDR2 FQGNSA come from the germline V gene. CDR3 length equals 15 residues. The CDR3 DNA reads TGTGCCAGCAGCTTAGTGCAGGGATCGTCCTACGAGCAGTACTTC. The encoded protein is CASSLVQGSSYEQYF.

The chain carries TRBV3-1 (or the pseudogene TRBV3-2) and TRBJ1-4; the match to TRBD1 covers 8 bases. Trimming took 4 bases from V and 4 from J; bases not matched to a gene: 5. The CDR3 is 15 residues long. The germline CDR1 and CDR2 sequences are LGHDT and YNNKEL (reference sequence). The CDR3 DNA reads TGTGCCAGCAGCCTGGCGGGACAGGTTAATGAAAAACTGTTTTTT. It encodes CASSLAGQVNEKLFF.

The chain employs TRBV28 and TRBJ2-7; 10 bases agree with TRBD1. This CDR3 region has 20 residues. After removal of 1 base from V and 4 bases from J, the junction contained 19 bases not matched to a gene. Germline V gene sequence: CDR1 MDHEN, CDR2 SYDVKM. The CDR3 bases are TGTGCCAGCAGTTTATCCGCGGGTCCCCAGCCGGGACAGGGGTCATACGAGCAGTACTTC. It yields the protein CASSLSAGPQPGQGSYEQYF.

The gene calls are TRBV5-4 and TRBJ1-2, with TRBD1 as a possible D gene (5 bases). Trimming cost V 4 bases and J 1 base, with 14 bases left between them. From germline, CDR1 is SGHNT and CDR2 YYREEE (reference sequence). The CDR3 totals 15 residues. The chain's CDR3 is CASSVGVGLNYGYTF. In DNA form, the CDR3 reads TGTGCCAGCAGCGTGGGGGTTGGGCTTAACTATGGCTACACCTTC. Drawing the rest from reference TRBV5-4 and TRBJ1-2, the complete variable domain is ETGVTQSPTHLIKTRGQQVTLRCSSQSGHNTVSWYQQALGQGPQFIFQYYREEENGRGNFPPRFSGLQFPNYSSELNVNALELDDSALYLCASSVGVGLNYGYTFGSGTRLTVV.

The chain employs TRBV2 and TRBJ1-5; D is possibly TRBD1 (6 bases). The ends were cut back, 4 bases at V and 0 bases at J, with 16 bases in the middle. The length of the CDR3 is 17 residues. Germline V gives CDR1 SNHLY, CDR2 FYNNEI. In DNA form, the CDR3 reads TGTGCCAGCAGTGTGACGACAGGAGTATATAGCAATCAGCCCCAGCATTTT. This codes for CASSVTTGVYSNQPQHF.

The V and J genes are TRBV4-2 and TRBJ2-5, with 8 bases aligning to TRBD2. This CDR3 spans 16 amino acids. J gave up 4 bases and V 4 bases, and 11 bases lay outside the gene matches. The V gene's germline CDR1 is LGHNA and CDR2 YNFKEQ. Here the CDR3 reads CASSPKAAAGVETQYF. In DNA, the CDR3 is TGTGCCAGCAGCCCGAAGGCGGCAGCGGGGGTAGAGACCCAGTACTTC.

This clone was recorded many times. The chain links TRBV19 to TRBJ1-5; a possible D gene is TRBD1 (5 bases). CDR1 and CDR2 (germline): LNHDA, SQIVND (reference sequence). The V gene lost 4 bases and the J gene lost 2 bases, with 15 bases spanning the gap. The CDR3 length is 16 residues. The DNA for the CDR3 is TGTGCCAGTAGTACTCGTCAGGGATTCCGCAATCAGCCCCAGCATTTT. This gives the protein CASSTRQGFRNQPQHF.

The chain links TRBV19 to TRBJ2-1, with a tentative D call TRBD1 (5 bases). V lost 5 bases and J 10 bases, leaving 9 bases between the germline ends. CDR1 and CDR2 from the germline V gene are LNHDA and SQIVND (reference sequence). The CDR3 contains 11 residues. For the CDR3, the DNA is TGTGCCAGTAGTTCCAGGGCCGAGCAGTTCTTC. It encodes CASSSRAEQFF.

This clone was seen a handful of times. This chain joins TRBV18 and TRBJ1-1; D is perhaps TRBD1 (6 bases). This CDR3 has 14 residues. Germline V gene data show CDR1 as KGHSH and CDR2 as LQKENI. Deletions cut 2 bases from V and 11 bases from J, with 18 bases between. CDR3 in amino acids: CASSPGTTTLNAFF. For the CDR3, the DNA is TGTGCCAGCTCACCAGGGACAACCACCCTGAACGCTTTCTTT. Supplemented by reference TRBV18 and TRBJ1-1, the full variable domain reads NAGVMQNPRHLVRRRGQEARLRCSPMKGHSHVYWYRQLPEEGLKFMVYLQKENIIDESGMPKERFSAEFPKEGPSILRIQQVVRGDSAAYFCASSPGTTTLNAFFGQGTRLTVV.

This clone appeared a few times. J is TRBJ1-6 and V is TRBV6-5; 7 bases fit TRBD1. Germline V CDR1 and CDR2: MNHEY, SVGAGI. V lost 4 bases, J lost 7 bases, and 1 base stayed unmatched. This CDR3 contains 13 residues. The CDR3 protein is CASSWDRNSPLHF. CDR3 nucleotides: TGTGCCAGCAGTTGGGACAGAAATTCACCCCTCCACTTT.

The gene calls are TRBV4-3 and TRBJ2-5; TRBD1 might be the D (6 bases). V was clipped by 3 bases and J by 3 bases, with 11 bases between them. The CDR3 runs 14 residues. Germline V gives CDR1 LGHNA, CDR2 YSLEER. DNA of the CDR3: TGCGCCAGCAGCCAGATACAGGGTGAAGAGACCCAGTACTTC. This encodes CASSQIQGEETQYF.

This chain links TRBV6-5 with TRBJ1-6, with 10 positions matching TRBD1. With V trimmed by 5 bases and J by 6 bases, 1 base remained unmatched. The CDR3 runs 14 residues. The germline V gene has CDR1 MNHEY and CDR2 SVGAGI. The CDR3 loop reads CASSRDRGNSPLHF. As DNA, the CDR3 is TGTGCCAGCAGTCGGGACAGGGGTAATTCACCCCTCCACTTT.